This TCR beta chain was captured in a study of T cell changes during pregnancy in multiple sclerosis. CDR3 length: 19 residues. The trim removed 3 bases at V and 8 bases at J, leaving 16 bases unmatched. Germline V gene sequence: CDR1 SGHRS, CDR2 YFSETQ. Measured with immunoSEQ multiplex PCR; TCRdb has only the in-frame clones, and not every one. The data hold about 47,000 clones, with roughly 90% observed a single time. The source of this sequence is a female donor with multiple sclerosis, enrolled in a pregnancy study. The sample was peripheral blood, taken in the first trimester of pregnancy. The chain recombines TRBV5-1 with TRBJ2-3, with 15 bases fitting TRBD2. For the CDR3, the DNA is TGCGCCAGCAGCTCCCGTCCCGGGACTAGCGGGGGGCCCTTTGCTACGCAGTATTTT. This encodes CASSSRPGTSGGPFATQYF.